This T cell receptor beta chain was retrieved from a study of shared clonotypes between healthy human individuals. Germline V gene data show CDR1 as MNHNS and CDR2 as SASEGT. CDR3 size: 12 residues. V lost 4 bases, J lost 5 bases, and 8 bases lay in between. The authors' processing: There were no quality scores in the junction-only immunoSEQ sequences, so filtering differed. Only in-frame clones appear in the TCRdb table, and some are missing; sequencing was by immunoSEQ multiplex PCR. V, J and clone size reflect that table, while D and trimming were determined from the DNA. The profile shows approximately 2,300,000 clones, roughly 90% of them singletons. Comment on this clone: Other nucleotide sequences in the sample specify the same CDR3.

Negatively enriched CD4+ T cells were divided by CD45RA into naive and memory. Sequenced: naive CD4+ T cells from PBMCs. Subset defined: CD45RA+ positively selected. The chain employs TRBV6-1 and TRBJ1-2, with a weak D call TRBD1 (5 bases). The clonotype was recovered from a man between 18 and 29 years old in good health. Some clones in this sample may be carry-over from other donors' samples. CDR3 sequence reads: CASSGDSYGYTF. CDR3 bases: TGTGCCAGCAGTGGAGACAGTTATGGCTACACCTTC.